This entry lists 23 T cell receptor beta chains sequenced from one sample in a study of spatial heterogeneity in lung cancer. Time point in this sample: sample taken at primary tumor resection. Sequencing was performed on whole RNA extracted from tumor and nontumor lung tissue, or from frozen PBMC, and the material was left unsorted. TCRdb reanalysed the 5' RACE reads using MiXCR and keeps one entry per CDR3 protein. Of some 14,000 distinct CDR3 sequences listed, approximately 4.8% are singletons. The sample was lung tumor tissue, taken at surgery. These receptors were taken from a human donor with early-stage non-small cell lung cancer.

This clonotype was recorded at least ten times. A library made for alpha chains picked up this beta chain off target, so its size means little. The chain employs TRBV20-1 and TRBJ2-5, with D perhaps TRBD2 (6 bases). The CDR3 has 15 residues. From germline, CDR1 is DFQATT and CDR2 SNEGSKA (reference sequence). V gave up 6 bases and J gave up 1 base, with 18 bases separating them. CDR3 protein: CSAHAGLPVQETQYF. CDR3 in DNA: TGCAGTGCCCATGCGGGGTTACCCGTCCAAGAGACCCAGTACTTC.

Ten or more counts support this clonotype. Because the library targeted alpha chains, this beta chain is an off-target read whose size means little. V gene TRBV14 combines with J gene TRBJ1-4; D is possibly TRBD1 (6 bases). The ends were cut back, 4 bases at V and 8 bases at J, with 17 bases in the middle. The CDR3 extends over 15 amino acids. Germline V gene data show CDR1 as SGHDN and CDR2 as FVKESK. For the CDR3, the DNA is TGTGCCAGCAGCCTTACGACAGGTGCAAAGGAAAAACTGTTTTTT. Translation gives CASSLTTGAKEKLFF.

This clonotype was found many times. Since the library was made to target alpha chains, this beta chain is a stray read and its abundance is not meaningful. J is TRBJ1-5 and V is TRBV7-6; no clear D. Between the trimmed V and J ends, which lost 1 base and 0 bases, there was a span of 10 bases. The germline CDR1 and CDR2 sequences are SGHVS and FNYEAQ. The CDR3 spans 16 residues. CDR3 nucleotide sequence: TGTGCCAGCAGCTTAGTCGGCGGACCTAGCAATCAGCCCCAGCATTTT. Its translation is CASSLVGGPSNQPQHF.

This clonotype was detected ten times or more. This beta chain slipped into a library made for alpha chains as a stray read, so its size is not meaningful. J is TRBJ1-6 and V is TRBV7-8; D not resolved. The CDR3 sequence is 18 residues long. Germline loops: CDR1 SGHVS, CDR2 FQNEAQ. With 5 bases removed from V and 0 bases from J, the gap between germline ends came to 17 bases. CDR3 in amino acids: CASSPLPLLSSYNSPLHF. CDR3 nucleotides: TGTGCCAGCAGCCCCCTCCCTCTGCTAAGCTCCTATAATTCACCCCTCCACTTT.

There are many counts of this clonotype. This beta chain slipped into a library made for alpha chains as a stray read, so its size is not meaningful. The CDR3 loop is CASSPTRGRPQHF. In DNA, the CDR3 is TGTGCCAGCAGCCCCACCCGGGGACGGCCCCAGCATTTT. This chain connects TRBV6-2 or TRBV6-3 to TRBJ1-5; a weak D match, TRBD1 (5 bases). The CDR3 covers 13 residues. V was clipped by 6 bases and J by 9 bases, with 15 bases between them. Germline V gene lookup returns CDR1 MNHEY and CDR2 SVGEGT.

This clonotype was seen many times. This beta chain was picked up by a library intended for alpha chains and is off target, so its count carries little meaning. The V call is TRBV12-5, the J call TRBJ2-3; the D is unclear. CDR1 is LGHNT, CDR2 FRNRAP, per germline. CDR3 size: 11 residues. The V and J ends lost 6 bases and 6 bases respectively, with 7 bases between them. The CDR3 spells CASGPRDTQYF. DNA of the CDR3: TGTGCTAGTGGCCCTCGGGATACGCAGTATTTT. Together with reference TRBV12-5 and TRBJ2-3, the CDR3 gives the full variable domain: DARVTQTPRHKVTEMGQEVTMRCQPILGHNTVFWYRQTMMQGLELLAYFRNRAPLDDSGMPKDRFSAEMPDATLATLKIQPSEPRDSAVYFCASGPRDTQYFGPGTRLTVL.

This clonotype showed up many times. Being off target in a library aimed at alpha chains, this beta chain has a size of little meaning. The chain has TRBV20-1 and TRBJ1-2; D remains unclear. CDR1 and CDR2 (germline): DFQATT, SNEGSKA (reference sequence). The CDR3 spans 12 residues. Trimming left V 1 base short and J 3 bases short, with 6 bases between. CDR3 region: CSARVQDYGYTF. As DNA, the CDR3 is TGCAGTGCTAGAGTTCAGGACTATGGCTACACCTTC.

The table lists this clonotype with many counts. This beta chain lies outside the target of a library built for alpha chains; its clone size means little. The genes are TRBV20-1 and TRBJ2-1, with TRBD2 matching over 9 bases. This CDR3 is 14 amino acids long. Germline CDR1 DFQATT, CDR2 SNEGSKA (reference sequence). J lost 7 bases, V lost 3 bases, and 7 bases had no gene match. Here the CDR3 reads CSASLAGVGNEQFF. In DNA, the CDR3 is TGCAGTGCTAGTTTAGCGGGGGTGGGGAATGAGCAGTTCTTC.

This clonotype was observed at least ten times. The library was prepared for alpha chains; this beta chain is a stray read, so its frequency means little. The chain carries TRBV6-6 and TRBJ1-6, with TRBD1 matching 10 bases. V was clipped by 5 bases and J by 8 bases; unmatched bases: 3. The CDR3 spans 14 residues. CDR1 is MNHNY, CDR2 SVGAGI, per germline (reference sequence). DNA of the CDR3: TGTGCCAGCAGTCCGGGACAGGGGCATTCACCCCTCCACTTT. This sequence encodes CASSPGQGHSPLHF.

The sample holds many counts of this clonotype. Because this beta chain is a stray read in a library intended to capture alpha chains, its abundance should not be given much weight. The rearrangement uses TRBV5-1 and TRBJ2-3, with TRBD2 matching over 12 bases. Germline values: CDR1 SGHRS, CDR2 YFSETQ. The CDR3 extends over 17 amino acids. Germline trimming cut 3 bases from V and 5 bases from J; bases unmatched to any gene: 10. CDR3 bases: TGCGCCAGCAGCTGGGGGGCTAGCGGGAGGGCCGAAGATACGCAGTATTTT. It yields the protein CASSWGASGRAEDTQYF. Using reference TRBV5-1 and TRBJ2-3 for the parts outside the CDR3, the full variable domain is KAGVTQTPRYLIKTRGQQVTLSCSPISGHRSVSWYQQTPGQGLQFLFEYFSETQRNKGNFPGRFSGRQFSNSRSEMNVSTLELGDSALYLCASSWGASGRAEDTQYFGPGTRLTVL.

In its sample, this clonotype is medium-sized. Since the library was made to target alpha chains, this beta chain is a stray read and its abundance is not meaningful. The chain employs TRBV7-9 and TRBJ2-7; D is ambiguous. With 5 bases removed from V and 1 base from J, the gap between germline ends came to 6 bases. The V gene's germline CDR1 is SEHNR and CDR2 FQNEAQ (reference sequence). The CDR3 sequence is 12 residues long. CDR3 DNA sequence: TGTGCCAGCAGCCCCTGGTCCTACGAGCAGTACTTC. Residues: CASSPWSYEQYF.

As regards this clonotype: In a library made to pick up alpha chains, this beta chain is a stray read with a size that means little. The chain recombines TRBV6-2 or TRBV6-3 with TRBJ2-1; D tentatively fits TRBD1 or TRBD2 (5 bases each). Germline values: CDR1 MNHEY, CDR2 SVGEGT. Trimming removed 7 bases at V and 8 bases at J, with 9 bases between. This CDR3 is 11 amino acids long. The CDR3 nucleotides read TGTGCCAGCACTCTGGGGGATGAGCAGTTCTTC. It translates to CASTLGDEQFF.

By share, this clonotype counts as medium-sized. Because the library targeted alpha chains, this beta chain is an off-target read whose size means little. The J gene is TRBJ1-2, the V gene TRBV12-3 or TRBV12-4; perhaps TRBD1 as D (6 bases). The CDR3 sequence is 13 residues long. Trimming took off 5 bases at V and 2 bases at J, with 9 bases between the two ends. The CDR3 bases are TGTGCCAGCAGTCCGGACAGAAACTATGGCTACACCTTC. This translates into CASSPDRNYGYTF.

This clonotype appeared many times. For a library built for alpha chains, this beta chain is a stray read; little rests on its size. The chain joins TRBV7-3 to TRBJ1-1; TRBD1 agrees at 8 bases. Per germline, CDR1 SGHTA and CDR2 FQGTGA. The CDR3 is 14 amino acids. The junction had 7 bases not matched to a gene; V was cut back by 3 bases and J by 7 bases. In DNA, the CDR3 is TGTGCCAGCAGCTTGGCAGGGGGCGACGGTGAAGCTTTCTTT. Amino acids: CASSLAGGDGEAFF.

This clonotype showed up many times. For a library built for alpha chains, this beta chain is a stray read; little rests on its size. The gene calls are TRBV6-5 and TRBJ2-7; no firm D call. Trimming took 2 bases from V and 5 from J, leaving 10 bases between them. Per the germline V gene, CDR1 is MNHEY and CDR2 is SVGAGI. The CDR3 is made up of 13 amino acids. Written as DNA, the CDR3 is TGTGCCAGCAGTTACGCAGGCACCCACGAGCAGTACTTC. Translated: CASSYAGTHEQYF.

This clonotype showed up many times. For a library built for alpha chains, this beta chain is a stray read; little rests on its size. The chain couples TRBV20-1 to TRBJ1-1; weak D call: TRBD1 (6 bases). This CDR3 is 13 amino acids long. V was pared by 3 bases and J by 6 bases, with 14 bases between. Germline V CDR1 and CDR2: DFQATT, SNEGSKA (reference sequence). The CDR3 DNA follows: TGCAGTGCTAGTCGGGGGGCCCTTGCTGAAGCTTTCTTT. It is translated as CSASRGALAEAFF.

This clonotype was counted a few times. As an off-target read in a library built for alpha chains, this beta chain has a frequency of little significance. The chain recombines TRBV5-1 with TRBJ2-3, with 8 bases identical to TRBD2. Looked up from germline, CDR1 is SGHRS and CDR2 is YFSETQ. V lost 2 bases, J lost 0 bases, and 2 bases stayed unmatched. The CDR3 length is 15 residues. The CDR3 bases are TGCGCCAGCAGCTTATCTAGCGGGAGCACAGATACGCAGTATTTT. Protein: CASSLSSGSTDTQYF.

This clonotype appeared many times. Being off target in a library aimed at alpha chains, this beta chain has a size of little meaning. This rearrangement joins TRBV13 to TRBJ1-2; 7 bases line up with TRBD1. From germline, CDR1 is PRHDT and CDR2 FYEKMQ (reference sequence). The CDR3 spans 16 residues. Germline trimming cut 4 bases from V and 4 bases from J; bases unmatched to any gene: 12. In nucleotides, the CDR3 is TGTGCCAGCAGCTCCCTGACAGGGCTGGGGACCTATGGCTACACCTTC. This gives the protein CASSSLTGLGTYGYTF.

This clonotype was seen many times. This beta chain is an unintended read in a library built for alpha chains; its size means little. V gene TRBV3-1 combines with J gene TRBJ1-2; no clear D gene. V gave up 0 bases and J gave up 4 bases, with 9 bases separating them. The CDR3 runs to 14 residues. The germline gives CDR1 LGHDT, CDR2 YNNKEL (reference sequence). The chain's CDR3 is CASSQDARIYGYTF. CDR3 nucleotide sequence: TGTGCCAGCAGCCAAGATGCCAGGATCTATGGCTACACCTTC.

This clonotype was seen ten or more times. Being off target in a library aimed at alpha chains, this beta chain has a size of little meaning. This chain joins TRBV29-1 and TRBJ1-2, with D tentatively TRBD1 (5 bases). V was trimmed by 3 bases and J by 2 bases, leaving 13 bases between them. Germline CDR1 and CDR2: SQVTM and ANQGSEA. This CDR3 is 14 amino acids long. This chain's CDR3 is CSVEEGPTNYGYTF. The CDR3 DNA reads as TGCAGCGTTGAGGAGGGACCGACGAACTATGGCTACACCTTC. Supplemented by reference TRBV29-1 and TRBJ1-2, the full variable domain reads SAVISQKPSRDICQRGTSLTIQCQVDSQVTMMFWYRQQPGQSLTLIATANQGSEATYESGFVIDKFPISRPNLTFSTLTVSNMSPEDSSIYLCSVEEGPTNYGYTFGSGTRLTVV.

This clonotype occurred many times. Because the library targeted alpha chains, this beta chain is an off-target read whose size means little. The V call is TRBV9, the J call TRBJ2-5; 9 bases fit TRBD1. The germline gives CDR1 SGDLS, CDR2 YYNGEE. The J segment lost 2 bases and the V segment lost 0 bases, leaving 2 bases of the junction unmatched. This CDR3 has 15 amino acids. CDR3 sequence: CASSVGGQGQETQYF. The CDR3, as DNA: TGTGCCAGCAGCGTAGGGGGACAGGGACAAGAGACCCAGTACTTC.

This clonotype was observed many times. This beta chain turned up in a library designed for alpha chains; as an off-target read, its abundance says little. The chain has TRBV10-3 and TRBJ1-2; D might be TRBD1 (6 bases). This CDR3 spans 13 amino acids. Germline-derived CDR1 and CDR2 are ENHRY and SYGVKD. V was cut by 3 bases and J by 5 bases, with 10 bases left in between. The CDR3 DNA sequence: TGTGCCATCAGTGAACAGGGACGGTATGGCTACACCTTC. It yields the protein CAISEQGRYGYTF.

This clonotype has more than one count but fewer than ten. As an off-target read in a library built for alpha chains, this beta chain has a frequency of little significance. The chain combines TRBV14 with TRBJ2-3; unclear D gene. Trimming pared 2 bases from V and 2 bases from J, leaving 5 bases between. CDR3 size: 13 residues. Germline lookup yields CDR1 SGHDN and CDR2 FVKESK. CDR3 DNA sequence: TGTGCCAGCAGCCAACGGTTCACAGATACGCAGTATTTT. It translates to CASSQRFTDTQYF.